The sequence of this T cell receptor (beta chain) was determined in a study of cytomegalovirus exposure and HLA in healthy donors (dated by TCRdb to about 2017). About the full investigation: According to an earlier analysis of a few hundred of the donors, about 179 million T cells yielded over 90 million unique TCR beta sequences and 250 to 350 Gb of sequence data. An early release that covered around 590 HLA-typed donors contained approximately 300 gigabases of sequencing data and tens of millions of unique TCR sequences. The genetic ancestry cluster associated with self-reported Caucasian donors included 70% to 85% of the 398 genotyped donors. The study aimed to test whether cataloging public T cell receptors could reveal signatures of past pathogen exposure. Using immunosequencing, the study profiled T cell repertoires from 500 to 800 subjects and related those repertoires to cytomegalovirus serostatus. Along with the approximately 650-subject first cohort, a separate validation cohort of over a hundred different subjects was used. To predict cytomegalovirus infection status, the study combined high-throughput TCR immunosequencing, statistical association of individual TCRs with disease status, and machine learning. A later analysis re-examined previously published TCR beta repertoires from more than 650 donors and added high-resolution HLA genotyping to investigate patterns of TCR occurrence. In the later analysis, no new phenotypic data were used to find candidate immune exposures; instead, reliance was placed on TCR beta sequences and their occurrence across donors. To decide whether each TCR beta V gene segment behaved as functional or pseudogenic, an earlier analysis of some 600 of the donors relied on high-throughput TCR beta sequencing. Donor age, sex, ethnicity and CMV serostatus were compiled alongside the repertoire data. Genome-wide SNP genotypes for about three fifths of the 666 donors were used in a later genetic analysis, which treated that subset as a discovery cohort. Every discovery cohort repertoire had been produced on one sequencing platform. Both class I and class II loci were covered by HLA typing, at four-digit resolution. The number of donors typed differed by locus, with roughly 629-640 for A, B, C, DRB1 and DQB1, approximately 500 for DQA1, some 570 for DPA1, and 400 to 490 for DPB1. Roughly five DR-DQ haplotypes were treated as single units for association and clustering because of strong linkage in the cohort. Among about 410 genotyped donors of the cohort, an average of approximately 240,000 unique TCR beta nucleotide sequences was sequenced per donor, of which roughly 17% were non-productive.

The cohort consisted of 600 to 750 healthy bone marrow donors. At the time of sampling, all cohort members were nominally healthy, though unrecorded immune exposures were likely present. CMV serostatus was recorded as positive for about 300 and negative for about 55% of the roughly 670 cohort members, whereas no CMV serostatus was recorded for the donor in question. A peripheral blood sample was provided by each donor, and peripheral blood mononuclear cells were used for TCR beta sequencing. The Qiagen DNeasy Blood Extraction Kit was used to extract genomic DNA from the blood cell samples. With respect to this clone: The target of this receptor is not known. The input lacks base qualities; no much larger clone sits a single base away.

CDR1 SEHNR and CDR2 FQNEAQ were looked up in the germline V gene (reference sequence). From the cysteine through the phenylalanine, the CDR3 covers 13 amino acids. The kept DNA is CDR3 alone, 39 bases in frame from the first base. The germline ends are 9 bases apart after V is trimmed by 4 bases and J by 2 bases. What the work shows at the level of the full study, not this receptor alone: A later analysis found that TCR association rates varied across HLA loci, with DRB1 alleles showing the most associated TCRs and HLA-C alleles the fewest. HLA typing was unavailable for some donors at each locus, so association tests used only the typed subset. Most TCR sequences were seen in very few donors, while some public TCRs were found in many individuals. A later genetic analysis reported fewer N-insertions in productive TCRs among donors in an Asian-associated ancestry cluster than the approximately 700-donor mean. At a false discovery rate of 0.05, a later analysis linked 16,951 TCR beta sequences to specific HLA alleles. A cluster of highly shared sequence variants was judged likely to represent a technical artifact of the sequencing pipeline. In both the original and validation cohorts, the classifier was reported to diagnose cytomegalovirus status with high specificity and sensitivity. In vitro tests confirmed that three of the cytomegalovirus-associated TCR beta chains recognize cytomegalovirus antigens. According to a later analysis, most CMV-associated TCR beta chains appeared to be HLA-restricted, and the HLA associations seemed to be driven largely by CMV exposure. Only TCR beta chains were sequenced in this cohort, and the absence of alpha or paired-chain data limited detectable features. An association between a missense DCLRE1C variant and V-gene and J-gene trimming of TCR beta chains was found in a later genetic analysis and replicated in an independent cohort. Sequencing depth was assumed to be roughly uniform across donors in the presence/absence analyses, though that assumption may not hold. The study gave a list of under 200 TCR beta chains associated with cytomegalovirus. A later analysis found that HLA-associated TCR beta chains were more clonally expanded and had lower generation probabilities than equally common non-associated chains. A further reported finding was that TCR beta sequences accurately predicted the HLA-A and HLA-B alleles for most subjects in the first cohort. An earlier analysis of some 560 of the donors showed that most TCR beta V segments appeared in productive rearrangements either about 87% or about 30% of the time, which broadly matched IMGT annotations. Correlated functional status among segregating V segments might be attributable to linkage disequilibrium, but an unknown experimental factor could not be ruled out. In a later analysis, several top co-occurrence clusters were reported to appear linked to parvovirus B19, influenza, CMV and Epstein-Barr virus. According to the authors, the approach could potentially be generalized to other disease states and immunological phenotypes. Strong co-occurrence of HLA alleles, especially DR and DQ, made assigning TCR associations to individual alleles difficult. CMV serostatus was the only immune exposure information available for the cohort. Because counts were too low, about 17 rarely observed V segments, including chromosome 9 orphons, were excluded from the earlier analysis of roughly 580 of the donors. Some IMGT-functional V segments, including TRBV6-2 and TRBV6-3, could not be told apart with the 87-base-pair reads, so those segments were excluded.

The receptor library was made with the immunoSEQ multiplex PCR assay. The multiplex PCR relied on a mix of 60 forward primers for TCR Vbeta segments and 13 reverse primers for TCR Jbeta segments. The CDR3 region of rearranged TCR beta genes was amplified from genomic DNA by a multiplex PCR assay. The Illumina HiSeq System was used to sequence the amplified TCR beta libraries as 87-base-pair reads. In the paper's pipeline: Across the 640 or so repertoires, a later analysis counted 75 million to 90 million unique TCR beta chains, roughly 11 million of which were shared by at least two donors. Raw reads were error-corrected and collapsed into unique sequences with a nearest-neighbor algorithm that merged closely related sequences to remove PCR and sequencing errors. CDR3 sequences were aligned to IMGT reference sequences to assign V, D and J gene segments. For a sequence to be retained, a match of at least six nucleotides to both a V gene segment and a J gene segment was required. Rearrangements were classified as productive when the CDR3 lacked stop codons and remained in frame with V and J, and all other rearrangements were classified as non-productive. Following IMGT convention, CDR3 was defined as the stretch from the second conserved V-encoded cysteine up to the conserved J-encoded phenylalanine. The earlier analysis of 550 to 650 of the donors excluded any sequence lacking an unambiguous match to a single V gene segment. In an earlier analysis of several hundred of the donors, V segments were called functional above 56.7% productive rearrangements and were called segregating when the between-donor standard deviation exceeded 5%. To diagnose cytomegalovirus status from the catalog of TCR beta chain sequences, a statistical classification framework was built. A later analysis assigned V and J genes by comparing TCR nucleotide sequences with IMGT/GENE-DB human TR gene sequences. In a later analysis, CDR3 sequences and most-parsimonious VDJ recombination scenarios were assigned using the TCRdist pipeline. In a later analysis, each TCR beta chain was defined by its CDR3 amino acid sequence together with its V-gene family, and reads lacking a unique V-gene family were excluded. To address suspected cross-contamination and a sequencing artifact, a later analysis removed roughly 640 highly shared, low-generation-probability nucleotide sequences. A later analysis calculated a clonal expansion index for each public chain from normalized within-repertoire ranks of inferred template counts. In a later analysis, generation probabilities were computed using a VDJ recombination model fitted to out-of-frame rearrangements, and the results were checked against IGoR. In a later analysis, hypergeometric tests were used to score TCR-TCR, TCR-HLA and TCR-CMV co-occurrence, with a repertoire-size bias correction applied to TCR pairs. False discovery rates were estimated in a later analysis by permuting HLA or CMV assignments 20 times. A later analysis grouped co-occurring TCRs with DBSCAN, adding TCRdist sequence similarity when clustering within HLA-allele-positive subsets. For co-occurrence clustering, repertoires with fewer than 30,000 or more than 120,000 public chains were excluded, along with several repertoires with anomalous nucleotide sharing. Held by TCRdb, this immuneACCESS table contains in-frame sequences only and omits some clones. Under half of the omission traces to an unresolved V gene where checked; the cause of the rest is unknown. V and J calls plus clone size are reproduced from that table; the DNA served to infer D and trimming. Recorded for this sample are about 130,000 clones; around 63% of them occurred a single time. The biggest ten clones account for about 1.5% of the sample.

Sequencing used PBMCs. The chain is encoded by TRBV7-9 joined to TRBJ2-7, with the D segment identity uncertain. The receptor was derived from a human donor in good health. The DNA sequence is TGTGCCAGCAGCTCCCTGGCCACCTACGAGCAGTACTTC. It translates as CASSSLATYEQYF.